The sequence of this T cell receptor (beta chain) was determined in a study of blood T cell repertoires in COVID-19. Original processing methods: Nucleated cell counts were estimated from reference gene primer amplification. Generated by immunoSEQ multiplex PCR, the TCRdb table keeps only in-frame clones and is missing some. V and J calls and clone size are copied from that table; D and trimming were computed from the DNA. Among more than 95,000 clones listed, 70% to 85% were seen once. The CDR3 loop spans 14 amino acids. CDR1 SGHTA and CDR2 FQGTGA come from the germline V gene. The V and J ends lost 5 bases and 7 bases, in that order; junction bases with no gene match: 10.

This TCR was recovered from a man between 65 and 85 years old with active or convalescent COVID-19. This chain connects TRBV7-3 to TRBJ1-2, with 7 bases that match TRBD1. Sequenced material: peripheral blood. The CDR3 reads CASSPDRWSGGYTF. The CDR3 bases are TGTGCCAGCAGCCCGGACAGGTGGAGTGGTGGCTACACCTTC.